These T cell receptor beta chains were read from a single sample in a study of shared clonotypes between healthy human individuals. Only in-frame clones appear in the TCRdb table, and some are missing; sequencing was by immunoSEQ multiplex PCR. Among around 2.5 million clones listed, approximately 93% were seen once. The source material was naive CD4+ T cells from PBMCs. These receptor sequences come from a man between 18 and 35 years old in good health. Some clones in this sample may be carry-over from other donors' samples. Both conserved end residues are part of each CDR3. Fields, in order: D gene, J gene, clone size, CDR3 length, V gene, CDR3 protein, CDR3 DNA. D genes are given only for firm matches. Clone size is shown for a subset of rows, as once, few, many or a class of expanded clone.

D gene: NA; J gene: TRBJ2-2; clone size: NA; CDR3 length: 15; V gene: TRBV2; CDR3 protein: CASRLRDSYTGELFF; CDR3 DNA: TGTGCCAGCAGATTGCGGGACAGCTACACCGGGGAGCTGTTTTTT
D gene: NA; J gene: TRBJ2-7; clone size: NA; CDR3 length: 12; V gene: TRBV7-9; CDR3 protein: CASSLVGSEQYF; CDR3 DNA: TGTGCCAGCAGCTTAGTGGGTAGCGAGCAGTACTTC
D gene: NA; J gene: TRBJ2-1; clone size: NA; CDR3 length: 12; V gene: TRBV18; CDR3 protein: CASSPYNNEQFF; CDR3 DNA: TGTGCCAGCTCACCATATAACAATGAGCAGTTCTTC
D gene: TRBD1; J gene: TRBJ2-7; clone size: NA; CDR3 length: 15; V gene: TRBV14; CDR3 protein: CASSQVNRDRYEQYF; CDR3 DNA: TGTGCCAGCAGCCAAGTGAATCGGGACAGATACGAGCAGTACTTC
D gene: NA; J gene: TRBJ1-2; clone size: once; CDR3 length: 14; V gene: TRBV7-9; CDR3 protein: CASSLAQGNYGYTF; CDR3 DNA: TGTGCCAGCAGCTTAGCGCAGGGGAACTATGGCTACACCTTC
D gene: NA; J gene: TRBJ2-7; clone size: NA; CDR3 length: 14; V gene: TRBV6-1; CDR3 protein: CASSADRVPYEQYF; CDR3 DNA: TGTGCCAGCAGTGCGGATCGGGTCCCCTACGAGCAGTACTTC
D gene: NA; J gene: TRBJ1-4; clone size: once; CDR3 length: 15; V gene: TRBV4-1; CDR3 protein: CASSQAGPFNEKLFF; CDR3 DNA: TGCGCCAGCAGCCAAGCCGGTCCATTTAATGAAAAACTGTTTTTT
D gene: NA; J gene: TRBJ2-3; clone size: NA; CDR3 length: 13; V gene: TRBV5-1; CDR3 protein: CASRSTITDTQYF; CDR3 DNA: TGCGCCAGCAGGTCGACTATCACAGATACGCAGTATTTT
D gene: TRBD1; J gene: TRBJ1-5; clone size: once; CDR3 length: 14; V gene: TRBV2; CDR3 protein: CAGNRGGSNQPQHF; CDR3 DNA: TGTGCCGGTAACAGGGGTGGAAGCAATCAGCCCCAGCATTTT
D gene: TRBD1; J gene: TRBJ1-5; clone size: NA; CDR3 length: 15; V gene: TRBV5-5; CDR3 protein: CASSLVAGGNQPQHF; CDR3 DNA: TGTGCCAGCAGCTTGGTTGCAGGGGGGAACCAGCCCCAGCATTTT
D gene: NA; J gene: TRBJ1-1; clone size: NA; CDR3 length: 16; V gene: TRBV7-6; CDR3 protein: CASSLGVGASRTEAFF; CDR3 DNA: TGTGCCAGCAGCTTAGGTGTAGGGGCAAGTCGCACTGAAGCTTTCTTT
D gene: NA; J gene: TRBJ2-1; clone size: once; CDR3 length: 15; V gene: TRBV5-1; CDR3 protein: CASSREHNSYNEQFF; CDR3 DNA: TGCGCCAGCAGCCGAGAACACAACTCCTACAATGAGCAGTTCTTC
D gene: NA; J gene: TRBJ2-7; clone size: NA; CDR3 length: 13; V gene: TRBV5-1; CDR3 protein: CASSPDSWNEQYF; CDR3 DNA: TGCGCCAGCAGCCCGGACAGTTGGAACGAGCAGTACTTC
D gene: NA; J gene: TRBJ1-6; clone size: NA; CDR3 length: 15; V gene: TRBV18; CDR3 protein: CASSPTGTTGSPLHF; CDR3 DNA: TGTGCCAGCTCACCCACCGGGACCACCGGTTCACCCCTCCACTTT
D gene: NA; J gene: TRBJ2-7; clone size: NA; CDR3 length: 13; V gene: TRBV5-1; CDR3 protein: CASSLVGQYEQYF; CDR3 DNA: TGCGCCAGCAGCTTGGTGGGGCAATACGAGCAGTACTTC
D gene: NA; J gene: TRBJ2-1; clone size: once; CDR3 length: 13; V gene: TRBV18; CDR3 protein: CASSLGHLNEQFF; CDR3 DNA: TGTGCCAGCTCACTCGGACACCTGAATGAGCAGTTCTTC
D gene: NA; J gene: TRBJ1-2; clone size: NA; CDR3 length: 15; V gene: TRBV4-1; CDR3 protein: CASSQDYQGRYGYTF; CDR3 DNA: TGCGCCAGCAGCCAAGATTACCAGGGGAGATATGGCTACACCTTC
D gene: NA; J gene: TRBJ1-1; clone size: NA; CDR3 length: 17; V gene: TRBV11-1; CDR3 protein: CASSFPQGRLGNTEAFF; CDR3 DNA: TGTGCCAGCAGCTTTCCACAGGGTCGTCTCGGGAACACTGAAGCTTTCTTT
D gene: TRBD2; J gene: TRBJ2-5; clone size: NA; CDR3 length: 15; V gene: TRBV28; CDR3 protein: CASSPWSGKQETQYF; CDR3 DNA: TGTGCCAGCAGCCCCTGGAGCGGGAAACAAGAGACCCAGTACTTC
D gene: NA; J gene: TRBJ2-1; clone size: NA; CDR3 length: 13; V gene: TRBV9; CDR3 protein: CASSVRDRNEQFF; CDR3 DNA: TGTGCCAGCAGCGTACGAGACAGAAATGAGCAGTTCTTC
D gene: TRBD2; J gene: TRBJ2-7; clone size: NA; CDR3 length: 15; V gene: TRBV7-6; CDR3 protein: CASSPGGLGLYEQYF; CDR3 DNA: TGTGCCAGCAGCCCCGGGGGACTAGGGCTCTACGAGCAGTACTTC
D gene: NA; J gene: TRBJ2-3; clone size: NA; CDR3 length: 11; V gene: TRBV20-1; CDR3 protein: CSVKRQGGWYF; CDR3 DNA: TGCAGCGTCAAGAGACAGGGAGGGTGGTATTTT
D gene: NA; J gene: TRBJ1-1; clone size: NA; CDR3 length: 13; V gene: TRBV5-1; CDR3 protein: CASSFKGDTEAFF; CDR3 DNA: TGCGCCAGCAGCTTCAAAGGGGACACTGAAGCTTTCTTT
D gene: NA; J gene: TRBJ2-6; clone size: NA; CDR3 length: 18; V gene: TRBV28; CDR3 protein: CASSPGDGKSSGANVLTF; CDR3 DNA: TGTGCCAGCAGTCCCGGGGACGGGAAAAGCTCTGGGGCCAACGTCCTGACTTTC
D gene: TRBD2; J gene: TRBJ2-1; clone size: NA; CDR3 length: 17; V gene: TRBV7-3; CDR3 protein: CASSPRPTSGRDNEQFF; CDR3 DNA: TGTGCCAGCAGCCCCAGACCGACTAGCGGGAGAGACAATGAGCAGTTCTTC
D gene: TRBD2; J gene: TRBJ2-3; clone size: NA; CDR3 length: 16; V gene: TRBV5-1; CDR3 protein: CASSLAGLAGTDTQYF; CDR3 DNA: TGCGCCAGCAGCTTGGCCGGACTAGCGGGGACAGATACGCAGTATTTT
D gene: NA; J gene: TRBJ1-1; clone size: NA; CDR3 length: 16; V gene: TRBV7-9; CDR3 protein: CASSLITGRRNTEAFF; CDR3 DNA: TGTGCCAGCAGCTTAATTACCGGGAGGAGGAACACTGAAGCTTTCTTT